Below, 30 T cell receptor beta chains from the same sample are listed, as sequenced in a study of T cell responses to AZD1222 COVID-19 vaccine. The data were produced by immunoSEQ multiplex PCR, yet TCRdb's version contains in-frame clones alone and is incomplete. The profile shows over 130,000 clones, approximately 92% of them singletons. The sequencing used peripheral blood, collected 28 days after the second AZD1222 dose. The receptor source for this set is an adult who received the AZD1222 COVID-19 vaccine.

The V gene is TRBV6-5, the J gene TRBJ1-2; D might be TRBD1 (5 bases). Looked up from germline, CDR1 is MNHEY and CDR2 is SVGAGI. With 9 bases removed from V and 5 bases from J, the gap between germline ends came to 19 bases. The CDR3 sequence is 14 residues long. CDR3 DNA sequence: TGTGCCAGTTTTCCCCGGGACGGAGGATATGGCTACACCTTC. It encodes CASFPRDGGYGYTF.

The J gene is TRBJ1-1, the V gene TRBV20-1; maybe TRBD1 (5 bases). The CDR3 spans 14 residues. Trimming left V 3 bases short and J 1 base short, with 12 bases between. The germline V gene has CDR1 DFQATT and CDR2 SNEGSKA (reference sequence). The CDR3 is CSASRTTGNTEAFF. CDR3 DNA: TGCAGTGCTAGTCGGACAACCGGGAACACTGAAGCTTTCTTT.

The chain uses TRBV5-1 and TRBJ2-5, with 7 bases fitting TRBD2. CDR1 SGHRS and CDR2 YFSETQ come from the germline V gene. V was pared by 4 bases and J by 1 base, with 4 bases of the junction left unmatched. The CDR3 contains 14 residues. CDR3 amino acids: CASSTGLVQETQYF. DNA for the CDR3: TGCGCCAGCAGCACCGGACTAGTCCAAGAGACCCAGTACTTC.

The chain couples TRBV3-1 (or the pseudogene TRBV3-2) to TRBJ2-2; D gene uncertain. The CDR3 loop spans 13 amino acids. The V end lost 4 bases, the J end lost 6 bases, and 9 bases lay between the germline ends. Germline V gives CDR1 LGHDT, CDR2 YNNKEL (reference sequence). The CDR3 region has the DNA TGTGCCAGCAGCCTGGGCAGATCCGGGGAGCTGTTTTTT. The encoded protein is CASSLGRSGELFF.

This clone was detected once. This chain uses TRBV3-1 (or the pseudogene TRBV3-2) with TRBJ2-7; weak D call: TRBD1 (6 bases). Trimming cost V 4 bases and J 4 bases, with 20 bases left between them. The CDR3 length is 16 residues. Germline V gene sequence: CDR1 LGHDT, CDR2 YNNKEL (reference sequence). The CDR3 protein is CASSLTPGTIGYEQYF. CDR3 DNA: TGTGCCAGCAGCCTCACACCCGGGACAATTGGATACGAGCAGTACTTC.

The chain carries TRBV9 and TRBJ2-1, with D unresolved. The CDR3 length is 16 residues. Germline V CDR1 and CDR2: SGDLS, YYNGEE. V was pared by 0 bases and J by 7 bases, with 17 bases between. CDR3 nucleotide sequence: TGTGCCAGCAGCGTAGCTAGTACAGCCGGGTGGAATGAGCAGTTCTTC. Its protein product is CASSVASTAGWNEQFF.

The rearrangement links TRBV7-3 to TRBJ1-2, with 9 bases matching TRBD1. The J segment lost 8 bases and the V segment lost 4 bases, leaving 8 bases of the junction unmatched. CDR1 is SGHTA, CDR2 FQGTGA, per germline. The CDR3 has 14 amino acids. CDR3 sequence reads: CASSSGDRVGGYTF. DNA for the CDR3: TGTGCCAGCAGCTCTGGGGACAGGGTGGGAGGCTACACCTTC.

The rearrangement joins TRBV5-4 to TRBJ1-4; D is possibly TRBD1 (6 bases). The CDR3 contains 15 residues. Germline lookup yields CDR1 SGHNT and CDR2 YYREEE (reference sequence). The V gene lost 3 bases and the J gene lost 4 bases, with 13 bases spanning the gap. The CDR3 is CASSSDRENNEKLFF. The CDR3 nucleotides are TGTGCCAGCAGCTCGGACAGAGAGAATAATGAAAAACTGTTTTTT.

V is TRBV3-1 (or the pseudogene TRBV3-2) and J is TRBJ2-3, with D maybe TRBD2 (5 bases). Germline V gene lookup returns CDR1 LGHDT and CDR2 YNNKEL (reference sequence). The CDR3 is 14 residues long. V was trimmed by 4 bases and J by 2 bases, leaving 10 bases between them. The CDR3 nucleotides read TGTGCCAGCAGCCCCTCGGGGTACACAGATACGCAGTATTTT. It encodes CASSPSGYTDTQYF.

The J gene is TRBJ1-1, the V gene TRBV27; 8 bases match TRBD1. This CDR3 contains 13 residues. CDR1 and CDR2 (germline): MNHEY, SMNVEV (reference sequence). V lost 5 bases, J lost 4 bases, and 3 bases stayed unmatched. The CDR3 sequence: CASSRQGSTEAFF. CDR3 nucleotides: TGTGCCAGCAGTCGACAGGGGTCCACTGAAGCTTTCTTT.

A single count supports this clone. This chain links TRBV25-1 with TRBJ2-2; perhaps TRBD1 as D (6 bases). The CDR3 contains 17 residues. Trimming cost V 7 bases and J 0 bases, with 18 bases left between them. Germline values: CDR1 MGHDK, CDR2 SYGVNS. CDR3 sequence: CASTGDTGYSNTGELFF. CDR3 nucleotides: TGTGCCAGCACTGGGGACACCGGGTACTCGAACACCGGGGAGCTGTTTTTT.

The V call is TRBV25-1, the J call TRBJ2-1; D unresolved. The V end was cut by 6 bases, the J end by 4 bases, with 19 bases between. The CDR3 has 16 amino acids. Germline CDR1 MGHDK, CDR2 SYGVNS. CDR3 nucleotide sequence: TGTGCCAGCAGGGGTGGTGTGGGTTCCCCGTACAATGAGCAGTTCTTC. Translating gives CASRGGVGSPYNEQFF.

The V and J genes are TRBV9 and TRBJ2-7, with D hard to call. CDR1 is SGDLS and CDR2 is YYNGEE in the germline V gene. Trimming took off 5 bases at V and 2 bases at J, with 8 bases between the two ends. This CDR3 is 12 amino acids long. CDR3 protein: CASSPGPYEQYF. Here the CDR3 DNA reads TGTGCCAGCAGTCCCGGTCCCTACGAGCAGTACTTC. Full variable domain (outside the CDR3, taken from reference TRBV9 and TRBJ2-7): DSGVTQTPKHLITATGQRVTLRCSPRSGDLSVYWYQQSLDQGLQFLIQYYNGEERAKGNILERFSAQQFPDLHSELNLSSLELGDSALYFCASSPGPYEQYFGPGTRLTVT.

The chain combines TRBV2 with TRBJ2-7; 10 bases map to TRBD2. The length of the CDR3 is 16 residues. The germline V gene encodes CDR1 SNHLY and CDR2 FYNNEI. The trim removed 4 bases at V and 5 bases at J, leaving 11 bases unmatched. CDR3: CASSVEVAGGINEQYF. The DNA of the CDR3 is TGTGCCAGCAGTGTTGAGGTAGCGGGAGGAATAAACGAGCAGTACTTC.

CDR3: CASSLSENGYTF. As DNA, the CDR3 is TGTGCCAGCAGCCTATCGGAGAATGGCTACACCTTC. This chain uses TRBV3-1 (or the pseudogene TRBV3-2) with TRBJ1-2; D gene uncertain. V lost 4 bases and J 6 bases, leaving 9 bases between the germline ends. Germline CDR1 LGHDT, CDR2 YNNKEL (reference sequence). CDR3 size: 12 residues.

This chain links TRBV3-1 (or the pseudogene TRBV3-2) with TRBJ2-1; 10 bases fit TRBD2. V was pared by 4 bases and J by 5 bases, with 5 bases of the junction left unmatched. The CDR3 runs to 15 residues. From germline, CDR1 is LGHDT and CDR2 YNNKEL (reference sequence). CDR3 region: CASSPLAGVHNEQFF. In DNA, the CDR3 is TGTGCCAGCAGCCCCCTAGCGGGAGTACACAATGAGCAGTTCTTC.

V is TRBV7-8 and J is TRBJ2-3, with a possible D match to TRBD1 (6 bases). Germline-derived CDR1 and CDR2 are SGHVS and FQNEAQ. The CDR3 covers 15 residues. Trimming stripped 8 bases from V and 4 bases from J, with 19 bases between. The CDR3 DNA reads TGTGCCAGCGGTGGGGCAGGGGTTTTCTCAGATACGCAGTATTTT. Translating it yields CASGGAGVFSDTQYF.

V usage is TRBV28 and J usage is TRBJ1-5; 8 bases line up with TRBD1. Germline loops: CDR1 MDHEN, CDR2 SYDVKM. Trimming cost V 3 bases and J 6 bases; bases outside gene matches: 10. This CDR3 has 16 amino acids. CDR3 amino acids: CASSLGPDRASQPQHF. In DNA form, the CDR3 reads TGTGCCAGCAGTTTGGGACCGGACAGGGCAAGTCAGCCCCAGCATTTT. Using reference TRBV28 and TRBJ1-5 for the parts outside the CDR3, the full variable domain is DVKVTQSSRYLVKRTGEKVFLECVQDMDHENMFWYRQDPGLGLRLIYFSYDVKMKEKGDIPEGYSVSREKKERFSLILESASTNQTSMYLCASSLGPDRASQPQHFGDGTRLSIL.

The genes are TRBV7-3 and TRBJ2-1; TRBD1 aligns across 11 bases. V dropped 4 bases and J dropped 6; count of bases not matched to a gene: 5. Germline V CDR1 and CDR2: SGHTA, FQGTGA. This CDR3 has 15 amino acids. CDR3 DNA: TGTGCCAGCAGCTACGGACAGGGGGCCCCCAATGAGCAGTTCTTC. Its translation is CASSYGQGAPNEQFF.

This chain connects TRBV21-1 to TRBJ2-7. TRBV21-1 is tagged as a pseudogene. This CDR3 is built from 15 residues. CDR3 in DNA: TGTGCCAGCAGCAAAGAGGGGACGGTAGCCTACGAGCAGTACTTC. Protein: CASSKEGTVAYEQYF.

The chain carries TRBV28 and TRBJ1-4; TRBD1 might be the D (6 bases). The CDR3 is made up of 16 amino acids. V dropped 3 bases and J dropped 3 bases, with 14 bases sitting between them. CDR1 MDHEN and CDR2 SYDVKM come from the germline V gene. Here the CDR3 DNA reads TGTGCCAGCAGTTTGTCGTCGGGGGCAGCTAATGAAAAACTGTTTTTT. This gives the protein CASSLSSGAANEKLFF.

The rearrangement uses TRBV19 and TRBJ1-3; D uncertain. Per germline, CDR1 LNHDA and CDR2 SQIVND (reference sequence). CDR3 size: 14 residues. Trimming took off 6 bases at V and 3 bases at J, with 12 bases between the two ends. The CDR3 sequence is CASSFLAVGNTIYF. In DNA form, the CDR3 reads TGTGCCAGTAGCTTCTTAGCGGTTGGAAACACCATATATTTT.

The chain carries TRBV6-5 and TRBJ1-2, with 9 bases aligning to TRBD1. CDR1 is MNHEY and CDR2 is SVGAGI in the germline V gene. J gave up 3 bases and V 6 bases, and 5 bases lay outside the gene matches. The CDR3 runs 14 residues. In nucleotides, the CDR3 is TGTGCCAGCAGGCGCGACAGGGGGTACTATGGCTACACCTTC. The encoded protein is CASRRDRGYYGYTF.

This clone came up once. The J gene is TRBJ2-1, the V gene TRBV19; D assignment may be TRBD1 or TRBD2 (5 bases each). Germline-derived CDR1 and CDR2 are LNHDA and SQIVND (reference sequence). Trimming removed 6 bases from V and 1 base from J, with 19 bases in between. This CDR3 is built from 17 residues. This CDR3 is CASSPTGTGPSYNEQFF. The CDR3 DNA reads TGTGCCAGTAGCCCGACCGGGACGGGACCTTCCTACAATGAGCAGTTCTTC.

This chain links TRBV25-1 with TRBJ2-2; TRBD2 aligns across 13 bases. The CDR3 is 17 residues long. J lost 1 base, V lost 4 bases, and 3 bases had no gene match. CDR1 MGHDK and CDR2 SYGVNS come from the germline V gene. CDR3 in DNA: TGTGCCAGCAGTGTCGGGACTAGCGGGGTGAACACCGGGGAGCTGTTTTTT. This sequence encodes CASSVGTSGVNTGELFF.

This chain uses TRBV4-1 with TRBJ2-1; 9 bases match TRBD2. The CDR3 sequence is 15 residues long. Germline values: CDR1 MGHRA, CDR2 YSYEKL. V was clipped by 1 base and J by 7 bases; unmatched bases: 5. This CDR3 is CASSQVGTSRNEQFF. Written as DNA, the CDR3 is TGCGCCAGCAGCCAAGTCGGGACTAGCAGGAATGAGCAGTTCTTC.

This chain links TRBV5-1 with TRBJ2-2; unclear D gene. CDR3 length equals 17 residues. Germline-derived CDR1 and CDR2 are SGHRS and YFSETQ. Trimming took off 1 base at V and 0 bases at J, with 13 bases between the two ends. The CDR3 coding sequence is TGCGCCAGCAGCTTGTTGAAGGGATCTTCGAACACCGGGGAGCTGTTTTTT. It is translated as CASSLLKGSSNTGELFF. Using reference TRBV5-1 and TRBJ2-2 for the parts outside the CDR3, the full variable domain is KAGVTQTPRYLIKTRGQQVTLSCSPISGHRSVSWYQQTPGQGLQFLFEYFSETQRNKGNFPGRFSGRQFSNSRSEMNVSTLELGDSALYLCASSLLKGSSNTGELFFGEGSRLTVL.

The rearrangement links TRBV14 to TRBJ1-4, with 10 bases that match TRBD1. Germline CDR1 is SGHDN and CDR2 is FVKESK. The length of the CDR3 is 14 residues. With 4 bases clipped from V and 10 bases from J, the junction kept 6 bases outside the gene matches. The CDR3 region has the DNA TGTGCCAGCAGCCCCCGGACAGGGGGAGGAAAACTGTTTTTT. Amino acid sequence: CASSPRTGGGKLFF.

The chain uses TRBV6-2 or TRBV6-3 and TRBJ1-1; D is unresolved. Germline-derived CDR1 and CDR2 are MNHEY and SVGEGT. The ends were cut back, 4 bases at V and 5 bases at J, with 14 bases in the middle. There are 14 residues in the CDR3. For the CDR3, the DNA is TGTGCCAGCAGTTTAGATGGGTCACGGACTGAAGCTTTCTTT. Its protein product is CASSLDGSRTEAFF.

This clone has only one observation. The rearrangement joins TRBV2 to TRBJ1-2; D call uncertain. The CDR3 is made up of 14 amino acids. Looked up from germline, CDR1 is SNHLY and CDR2 is FYNNEI. Trimming took off 5 bases at V and 5 bases at J, with 15 bases between the two ends. The CDR3 coding sequence is TGTGCCAGCAGTTCACTGGACGTCGGATATGGCTACACCTTC. Amino acids: CASSSLDVGYGYTF.